The following is a TCR beta chain sequence with its context. Antigen unknown. Assay: immunoSEQ multiplex PCR; the TCRdb copy retains only in-frame clones and omits some. The sample records approximately 89,000 clones, over 80% being singletons. The sample belongs to a study of PD-1 blockade in classical Hodgkin lymphoma. Findings and limits, study-wide: Causes of the repertoire differences remain undefined, possibly disease activity or prior therapy.

CDR3 size: 13 residues. The germline V gene has CDR1 LNHDA and CDR2 SQIVND (reference sequence). The trim removed 6 bases at V and 10 bases at J, leaving 10 bases unmatched. Time point denoted: cycle 4 day 1 (C4D1), after more than 5 weeks of nivolumab. Every patient relapsed after autologous stem cell transplantation, and brentuximab vedotin exposure varied. The V and J genes are TRBV19 and TRBJ1-2; 8 positions match TRBD1. The sequence came from a human donor with classical Hodgkin lymphoma. Sequences were derived from peripheral blood mononuclear cells (PBMCs), sampled before the fourth cycle of nivolumab. The CDR3 sequence is CASSDRGTDFYTF. In DNA form, the CDR3 reads TGTGCCAGTAGCGACAGGGGAACGGACTTCTACACCTTC. The full variable domain, completed using reference TRBV19 and TRBJ1-2, is DGGITQSPKYLFRKEGQNVTLSCEQNLNHDAMYWYRQDPGQGLRLIYYSQIVNDFQKGDIAEGYSVSREKKESFPLTVTSAQKNPTAFYLCASSDRGTDFYTFGSGTRLTVV.